The 8 T cell receptor beta chains in this list originate from one sample, sequenced in a study of T cells in Graves' hyperthyroidism and ophthalmopathy. What was amplified from RNA transcripts were TCR beta CDR3 regions. First-round RT-PCR targeting the TCR CDR3 was performed with the HTBI primer set. TCRdb passed the multiplex PCR reads through MiXCR, listing each CDR3 protein once. The data contain roughly 180,000 distinct CDR3 sequences, over 7.5% of them singletons. Sequencing was done on a sample of blood. The source is a woman between 18 and 30 years old with Graves' hyperthyroidism that later progressed to Graves' ophthalmopathy.

A word on this clonotype: Just one base apart from a much larger clone, this may be a read error. The chain couples TRBV6-9 to TRBJ2-3; 7 bases line up with TRBD1. Germline V gene data show CDR1 as MNHGY and CDR2 as SVAAGI. The CDR3 contains 16 residues. CDR3 amino acids: CASSLGTVTFTDAQYF. The CDR3, as DNA: TGTGCCAGCAGTTTAGGGACAGTTACATTCACAGATGCGCAGTATTTT.

This clonotype was seen many times. The chain joins TRBV5-1 to TRBJ1-2; TRBD1 is a possible D gene (6 bases). With 4 bases removed from V and 6 bases from J, the gap between germline ends came to 19 bases. Germline V gene data show CDR1 as SGHRS and CDR2 as YFSETQ. This CDR3 spans 15 amino acids. The CDR3 loop is CASSNGQPVFNGYTF. The CDR3, as DNA: TGCGCCAGCAGCAACGGACAGCCGGTCTTCAATGGCTACACCTTC.

This clonotype came up a few times. A much larger clone differs by one base, so this may be a read error. The chain is built from TRBV7-2 and TRBJ1-4; 8 bases agree with TRBD1. The germline CDR1 and CDR2 sequences are SGHTA and FQGNSA. The CDR3 is made up of 14 amino acids. The CDR3 protein is CAGSPRTGSEKLFF. CDR3 sequence (DNA): TGTGCCGGCAGCCCGAGGACAGGGAGTGAAAAACTGTTTTTT.

The chain employs TRBV6-1 and TRBJ2-2; no clear D gene. This CDR3 is 15 amino acids long. V shed 7 bases and J shed 5 bases, with 17 bases lying between them. Germline CDR1 is MNHNS and CDR2 is SASEGT. The CDR3 loop reads CASMQDHKKTGELFF. Written as DNA, the CDR3 is TGTGCCAGCATGCAAGATCACAAAAAAACCGGGGAGCTGTTTTTT.

Many counts were recorded for this clonotype. V gene TRBV28 combines with J gene TRBJ2-7; 8 nucleotides line up with TRBD1. Germline V gives CDR1 MDHEN, CDR2 SYDVKM. The CDR3 has 12 amino acids. The J segment lost 5 bases and the V segment lost 7 bases, leaving 4 bases of the junction unmatched. The CDR3 DNA reads as TGTGCCAGCAAAGGACAGGGACACGAGCAGTACTTC. This sequence encodes CASKGQGHEQYF.

About this clonotype: A much larger clone differs from this one at a single base, so this may be a read error. The V and J genes are TRBV20-1 and TRBJ1-1; no clear D gene. Germline CDR1 and CDR2: DFQATT and SNEGSKA (reference sequence). The CDR3 contains 11 residues. Written as DNA, the CDR3 is TGCAGTGCTAGAGAGCGGGATCAAGCTCTCTTT. Translating gives CSARERDQALF.

This clonotype was counted ten times or more. This rearrangement joins TRBV7-3 to TRBJ2-1, with TRBD2 as a possible D gene (5 bases). V was clipped by 1 base and J by 6 bases, with 10 bases between them. The CDR3 covers 14 residues. Germline CDR1 is SGHTA and CDR2 is FQGTGA. CDR3 sequence: CASSLSRLANEQFF. CDR3 in DNA: TGTGCCAGCAGCTTAAGCCGGCTAGCCAATGAGCAGTTCTTC. Full variable domain (missing parts from reference TRBV7-3 and TRBJ2-1): GAGVSQTPSNKVTEKGKYVELRCDPISGHTALYWYRQSLGQGPEFLIYFQGTGAADDSGLPNDRFFAVRPEGSVSTLKIQRTERGDSAVYLCASSLSRLANEQFFGPGTRLTVL.

This clonotype was detected a few times. The J gene is TRBJ1-6, the V gene TRBV7-9; 9 bases map to TRBD1. CDR1 is SEHNR and CDR2 is FQNEAQ in the germline V gene (reference sequence). The CDR3 covers 18 residues. The V gene end was trimmed by 4 bases and the J gene end by 8 bases; junction bases not matched to a gene: 15. The CDR3 loop reads CASSSRDRELTKHSPLHF. The CDR3 DNA follows: TGTGCCAGCAGCTCCCGGGACAGGGAATTGACTAAGCATTCACCCCTCCACTTT.